This passage covers 29 T cell receptor beta chains from one sample sequenced in a study of T cells in Graves' hyperthyroidism and ophthalmopathy. Amplification of TCR beta CDR3 regions used RNA as the template. HTBI primers were employed in a first-round RT-PCR of the TCR CDR3. TCRdb re-called the multiplex PCR reads through MiXCR, storing one row per CDR3 protein. Among 700,000 or so distinct CDR3 sequences listed, about 15% were seen once. The sample was blood. Receptors were obtained from a woman between 50 and 59 years old with Graves' ophthalmopathy.

This rearrangement joins TRBV4-2 to TRBJ2-6; 9 bases are a match to TRBD1. CDR1 is LGHNA and CDR2 is YNFKEQ in the germline V gene. V lost 3 bases and J lost 3; bases outside the gene matches: 6. This CDR3 comprises 17 residues. The CDR3 DNA reads TGTGCCAGCAGCCAGGCCCTGGACAGGGGTGGGGCCAACGTCCTGACTTTC. Encoded protein: CASSQALDRGGANVLTF.

The gene calls are TRBV4-2 and TRBJ2-5, with 8 positions matching TRBD2. There are 17 residues in the CDR3. Germline-derived CDR1 and CDR2 are LGHNA and YNFKEQ. V lost 2 bases to trimming and J lost 2 bases; unmatched junction nucleotides: 10. CDR3 DNA: TGTGCCAGCAGCCAAACAACTAGCGGAGGGGGGCAAGAGACCCAGTACTTC. Amino acid sequence: CASSQTTSGGGQETQYF.

This clonotype was picked up many times. The J gene is TRBJ2-6, the V gene TRBV2, with D possibly being TRBD2 (5 bases). The CDR3 is 14 amino acids. With 6 bases removed from V and 0 bases from J, the gap between germline ends came to 6 bases. Per germline, CDR1 SNHLY and CDR2 FYNNEI. In DNA form, the CDR3 reads TGTGCCAGCAGCGGGATCTCTGGGGCCAACGTCCTGACTTTC. It is translated as CASSGISGANVLTF. Variable domain in full (rest from reference TRBV2 and TRBJ2-6): EPEVTQTPSHQVTQMGQEVILRCVPISNHLYFYWYRQILGQKVEFLVSFYNNEISEKSEIFDDQFSVERPDGSNFTLKIRSTKLEDSAMYFCASSGISGANVLTFGAGSRLTVL.

This clonotype appeared many times. This chain connects TRBV11-2 to TRBJ2-3, with D unresolved. The CDR3 has 16 residues. V was pared by 0 bases and J by 0 bases, with 10 bases between. Germline CDR1 is SGHAT and CDR2 is FQNNGV. CDR3: CASSLDLASSTDTQYF. The CDR3 DNA is TGTGCCAGCAGCTTAGACTTAGCATCAAGCACAGATACGCAGTATTTT.

A few counts support this clonotype. The J gene is TRBJ2-7, the V gene TRBV14; TRBD1 matches at 8 bases. Trimming removed 1 base from V and 5 bases from J; junction bases left unmatched: 7. The CDR3 spans 15 residues. From germline, CDR1 is SGHDN and CDR2 FVKESK. The DNA of the CDR3 is TGTGCCAGCAGCCAAGTCGGCAGGGGGCAAGACGAGCAGTACTTC. Translated: CASSQVGRGQDEQYF. Variable domain in full (rest from reference TRBV14 and TRBJ2-7): EAGVTQFPSHSVIEKGQTVTLRCDPISGHDNLYWYRRVMGKEIKFLLHFVKESKQDESGMPNNRFLAERTGGTYSTLKVQPAELEDSGVYFCASSQVGRGQDEQYFGPGTRLTVT.

This clonotype was counted ten times or more. The chain carries TRBV7-9 and TRBJ2-7; unclear D gene. Trimming removed 5 bases at V and 2 bases at J, with 19 bases between. This CDR3 spans 16 amino acids. Germline V gene data show CDR1 as SEHNR and CDR2 as FQNEAQ (reference sequence). The CDR3 loop is CASSQYTQKPTYEQYF. DNA for the CDR3: TGTGCCAGCAGCCAATATACACAAAAGCCTACCTACGAGCAGTACTTC.

This clonotype was detected ten times or more. The chain employs TRBV20-1 and TRBJ2-3, with 10 bases that match TRBD2. The CDR3 is 16 amino acids. Trimming cost V 0 bases and J 4 bases; bases outside gene matches: 7. Germline loops: CDR1 DFQATT, CDR2 SNEGSKA (reference sequence). CDR3: CSARDRLAGVSDTQYF. CDR3 in DNA: TGCAGTGCTAGAGATAGGCTAGCGGGAGTGTCAGATACGCAGTATTTT.

The gene calls are TRBV28 and TRBJ1-2; D is undetermined. Germline V gene sequence: CDR1 MDHEN, CDR2 SYDVKM. The length of the CDR3 is 14 residues. Trimming cost V 5 bases and J 1 base, with 11 bases left between them. This chain's CDR3 is CASSDPAINYGYTF. The CDR3, as DNA: TGTGCCAGCAGTGACCCCGCCATTAACTATGGCTACACCTTC.

V usage is TRBV12-3 or TRBV12-4 and J usage is TRBJ2-5, with D hard to call. There are 14 residues in the CDR3. The V and J ends lost 2 bases and 3 bases respectively, with 10 bases between them. The DNA of the CDR3 is TGTGCCAGCAGTTTATCTAGGCGCGAAGAGACCCAGTACTTC. The encoded protein is CASSLSRREETQYF.

V and J are TRBV27 and TRBJ2-1; TRBD2 agrees at 10 bases. The CDR3 sequence is 16 residues long. Trimming at V came to 6 bases and at J to 7 bases, leaving 12 bases not matched to a gene. The germline V gene has CDR1 MNHEY and CDR2 SMNVEV (reference sequence). The chain's CDR3 is CASSPRVAGGWNEQFF. Here the CDR3 DNA reads TGTGCCAGCAGCCCCAGGGTAGCGGGAGGCTGGAATGAGCAGTTCTTC.

The chain links TRBV9 to TRBJ2-2; TRBD2 agrees at 14 bases. This CDR3 is 20 amino acids long. CDR1 is SGDLS and CDR2 is YYNGEE in the germline V gene. The ends lost 2 bases at V and 0 bases at J; junction bases unmatched: 9. The CDR3 loop reads CASSVNPGLAGEANTGELFF. The CDR3 coding sequence is TGTGCCAGCAGCGTCAATCCGGGACTAGCGGGAGAGGCGAACACCGGGGAGCTGTTTTTT.

This clonotype was detected only a few times. The chain combines TRBV29-1 with TRBJ2-6, with D unclear. The CDR3 is 12 amino acids. V shed 4 bases and J shed 3 bases, with 4 bases lying between them. Germline assignment: CDR1 SQVTM and CDR2 ANQGSEA. As DNA, the CDR3 is TGCAGCGTTGCTGTTGGGGCCAACGTCCTGACTTTC. Residues: CSVAVGANVLTF.

The V gene is TRBV20-1, the J gene TRBJ2-1, with D possibly called TRBD1 or TRBD2 (6 bases each). With 2 bases removed from V and 8 bases from J, the gap between germline ends came to 19 bases. There are 15 residues in the CDR3. The germline CDR1 and CDR2 sequences are DFQATT and SNEGSKA (reference sequence). CDR3 bases: TGCAGTGCTAGACGGAGGGACACCTCCTATTATGAGCAGTTCTTC. Residues: CSARRRDTSYYEQFF.

This clonotype was found once. The chain employs TRBV19 and TRBJ2-1; 8 bases map to TRBD1. The CDR3 runs 14 residues. V lost 6 bases and J lost 3; bases outside the gene matches: 4. Germline V gene lookup returns CDR1 LNHDA and CDR2 SQIVND (reference sequence). CDR3 coding DNA: TGTGCCAGTAGCCAGGGGGCCGACTACAATGAGCAGTTCTTC. Protein product: CASSQGADYNEQFF.

In this sample, this clonotype turned up many times. The CDR3 protein is CSAREVAGVHEQYF. The CDR3 DNA follows: TGCAGTGCTAGAGAGGTAGCGGGAGTCCACGAGCAGTACTTC. V and J are TRBV20-1 and TRBJ2-7; 9 bases agree with TRBD2. V lost 0 bases, J lost 5 bases, and 5 bases stayed unmatched. This CDR3 comprises 14 residues. Germline V CDR1 and CDR2: DFQATT, SNEGSKA (reference sequence).

Regarding this clonotype: An end of the junction does not agree with germline; a read error may underlie this. V gene TRBV28 combines with J gene TRBJ2-2; D possibly corresponds to TRBD1 (6 bases). Germline loops: CDR1 MDHEN, CDR2 SYDVKM. The CDR3 has 16 amino acids. The CDR3, as DNA: TGTGTCAGCAGTTCCAGGGGTTGGTATCGCACCGGGGAGCTGTTTTTT. Translating gives CVSSSRGWYRTGELFF.

This clonotype was seen many times. The chain is built from TRBV7-2 and TRBJ2-5; possible D gene TRBD2, 6 bases. The CDR3 has 15 amino acids. Germline values: CDR1 SGHTA, CDR2 FQGNSA. The V end was cut by 3 bases, the J end by 5 bases, with 16 bases between. CDR3 protein: CASSFQTGVSETQYF. Written as DNA, the CDR3 is TGTGCCAGCAGCTTTCAAACGGGAGTGTCTGAGACCCAGTACTTC.

At least ten counts were recorded for this clonotype. The chain carries TRBV29-1 and TRBJ2-7; TRBD1 aligns across 8 bases. J was trimmed by 1 base and V by 5 bases; bases with no gene match: 7. The CDR3 runs to 14 residues. In germline, CDR1 is SQVTM, CDR2 ANQGSEA. CDR3 residues: CSVPGQGPSYEQYF. The CDR3 DNA reads TGCAGCGTTCCAGGACAGGGACCTTCCTACGAGCAGTACTTC.

Only a few counts were recorded for this clonotype. The chain has TRBV27 and TRBJ2-7; 9 positions agree with TRBD1. The CDR3 extends over 16 amino acids. The V gene end was trimmed by 1 base and the J gene end by 2 bases; junction bases not matched to a gene: 6. Germline V gene data show CDR1 as MNHEY and CDR2 as SMNVEV (reference sequence). The CDR3 nucleotides are TGTGCCAGCAGTTTATACGCGGGACAGGGAGCCTACGAGCAGTACTTC. Its translation: CASSLYAGQGAYEQYF.

This clonotype was seen a handful of times. The J gene is TRBJ1-1, the V gene TRBV29-1; weak D call: TRBD1 (5 bases). Germline CDR1 is SQVTM and CDR2 is ANQGSEA. The CDR3 spans 12 residues. Between the trimmed V and J ends, which lost 7 bases and 2 bases, there was a span of 11 bases. This CDR3 is CSAATGNTEAFF. CDR3 nucleotides: TGCAGCGCTGCCACAGGAAACACTGAAGCTTTCTTT.

At least ten counts were recorded for this clonotype. V usage is TRBV5-1 and J usage is TRBJ2-1; 8 bases are shared with TRBD2. V shed 1 base, J shed 8 bases, and the junction held 11 bases outside the gene matches. CDR1 is SGHRS, CDR2 YFSETQ, per germline. This CDR3 spans 16 amino acids. The CDR3 sequence: CASSLKGLDQGDEQFF. DNA for the CDR3: TGCGCCAGCAGCTTGAAGGGACTAGACCAAGGCGATGAGCAGTTCTTC.

This clonotype was seen ten or more times. J is TRBJ1-6 and V is TRBV6-2 or TRBV6-3, with D possibly being TRBD1 (5 bases). The germline CDR1 and CDR2 sequences are MNHEY and SVGEGT. The CDR3 runs to 15 residues. The V and J ends lost 1 base and 8 bases respectively, with 12 bases between them. CDR3 amino acids: CASSYYQGAHSPLHF. The CDR3 DNA sequence: TGTGCCAGCAGTTACTACCAGGGTGCGCATTCACCCCTCCACTTT.

This clonotype showed up just a few times. This chain connects TRBV6-5 to TRBJ2-7; no reliable D call. Germline CDR1 and CDR2: MNHEY and SVGAGI. The CDR3 sequence is 15 residues long. V lost 0 bases and J 5 bases, leaving 14 bases between the germline ends. The CDR3 bases are TGTGCCAGCAGTTACTCTACAGCCTATAGCCACGAGCAGTACTTC. Translation gives CASSYSTAYSHEQYF.

The chain links TRBV12-3 or TRBV12-4 to TRBJ1-1; D perhaps matches TRBD1 (5 bases). This CDR3 region has 15 residues. V was trimmed by 3 bases and J by 5 bases, leaving 16 bases between them. This chain's CDR3 is CASSLSDGGWTEAFF. The CDR3 DNA reads TGTGCCAGCAGTTTGTCCGACGGGGGATGGACTGAAGCTTTCTTT.

This clonotype was seen more than once but under ten times. The rearrangement links TRBV25-1 to TRBJ2-1, with TRBD2 as a possible D gene (5 bases). Germline assignment: CDR1 MGHDK and CDR2 SYGVNS. V gave up 5 bases and J gave up 8 bases, with 10 bases separating them. The CDR3 runs 12 residues. Here the CDR3 DNA reads TGTGCCAGCAGTTTAGCGACCTATGAGCAGTTCTTC. Translated: CASSLATYEQFF.

This clonotype was observed many times. The rearrangement joins TRBV14 to TRBJ2-3; TRBD2 is a possible D gene (6 bases). The CDR3 has 17 residues. With 1 base removed from V and 0 bases from J, the gap between germline ends came to 14 bases. Germline V CDR1 and CDR2: SGHDN, FVKESK. CDR3 in amino acids: CASSQARRADSTDTQYF. The CDR3 DNA follows: TGTGCCAGCAGCCAAGCCCGGAGGGCAGATAGCACAGATACGCAGTATTTT.

There are many counts of this clonotype. V is TRBV20-1 and J is TRBJ2-1, with 7 bases that match TRBD1. Trimming took 5 bases from V and 5 from J; bases not matched to a gene: 9. There are 14 residues in the CDR3. Germline loops: CDR1 DFQATT, CDR2 SNEGSKA (reference sequence). The CDR3 sequence is CSASRDSLNNEQFF. The CDR3 DNA is TGCAGTGCTTCCCGGGACAGTCTAAACAATGAGCAGTTCTTC.

The rearrangement joins TRBV4-1 to TRBJ2-2; D is unclear. V lost 0 bases and J 7 bases, leaving 12 bases between the germline ends. CDR1 MGHRA and CDR2 YSYEKL come from the germline V gene. The CDR3 is 15 amino acids. The CDR3 bases are TGCGCCAGCAGCCAAGATGCTTTAGTCATCGGGGAGCTGTTTTTT. It encodes CASSQDALVIGELFF.

The chain joins TRBV18 to TRBJ1-3; 7 positions agree with TRBD1. This CDR3 has 18 residues. With V trimmed by 1 base and J by 2 bases, 11 bases remained unmatched. CDR1 and CDR2 (germline): KGHSH, LQKENI. CDR3 sequence reads: CASSPLGRQGIAGNTIYF. CDR3 nucleotide sequence: TGTGCCAGCTCACCACTCGGTAGACAGGGCATCGCTGGAAACACCATATATTTT.